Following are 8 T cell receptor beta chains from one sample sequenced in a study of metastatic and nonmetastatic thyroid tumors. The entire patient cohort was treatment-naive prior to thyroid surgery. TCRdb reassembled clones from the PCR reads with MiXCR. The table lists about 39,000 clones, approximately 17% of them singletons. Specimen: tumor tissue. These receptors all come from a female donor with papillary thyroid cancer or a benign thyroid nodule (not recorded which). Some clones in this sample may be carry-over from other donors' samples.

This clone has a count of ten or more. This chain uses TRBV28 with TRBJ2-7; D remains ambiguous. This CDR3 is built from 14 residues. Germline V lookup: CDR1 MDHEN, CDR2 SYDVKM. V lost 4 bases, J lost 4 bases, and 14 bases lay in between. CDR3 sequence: CASSWAGYGYEQYF. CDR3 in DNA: TGTGCCAGCAGTTGGGCCGGATACGGTTACGAGCAGTACTTC.

This chain's CDR3 is CASSPGTGDTYEQYV. For the CDR3, the DNA is TGTGCCAGCAGCCCCGGGACAGGTGATACCTACGAGCAGTACGTC. The chain couples TRBV7-3 to TRBJ2-7; 8 positions match TRBD1. V lost 5 bases to trimming and J lost 2 bases; unmatched junction nucleotides: 8. Per germline, CDR1 SGHTA and CDR2 FQGTGA. The CDR3 is 15 amino acids.

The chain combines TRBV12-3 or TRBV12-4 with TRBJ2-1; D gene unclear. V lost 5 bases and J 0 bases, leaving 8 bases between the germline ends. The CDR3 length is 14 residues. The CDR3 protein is CASSGESSYNEQFF. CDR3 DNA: TGTGCCAGCAGTGGAGAAAGCTCCTACAATGAGCAGTTCTTC.

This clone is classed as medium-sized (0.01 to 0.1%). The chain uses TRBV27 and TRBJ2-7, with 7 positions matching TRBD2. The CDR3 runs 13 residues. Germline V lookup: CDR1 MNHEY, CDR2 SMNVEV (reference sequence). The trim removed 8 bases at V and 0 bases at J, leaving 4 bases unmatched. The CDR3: CASGTISSYEQYF. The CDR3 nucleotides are TGTGCCAGCGGGACTATCAGCTCCTACGAGCAGTACTTC.

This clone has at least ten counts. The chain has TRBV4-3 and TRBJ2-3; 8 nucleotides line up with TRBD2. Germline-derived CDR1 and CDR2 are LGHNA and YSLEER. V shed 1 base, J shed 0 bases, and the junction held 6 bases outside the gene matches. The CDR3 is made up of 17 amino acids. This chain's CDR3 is CASSQGTSGLSTDTQYF. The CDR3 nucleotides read TGCGCCAGCAGCCAAGGCACTAGCGGCCTTAGCACAGATACGCAGTATTTT.

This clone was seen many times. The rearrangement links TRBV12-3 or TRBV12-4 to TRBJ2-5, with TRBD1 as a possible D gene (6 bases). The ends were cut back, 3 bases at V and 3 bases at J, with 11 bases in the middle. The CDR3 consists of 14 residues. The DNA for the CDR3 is TGTGCCAGCAGTTTCTCGGCAGGGGAAGAGACCCAGTACTTC. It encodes CASSFSAGEETQYF.

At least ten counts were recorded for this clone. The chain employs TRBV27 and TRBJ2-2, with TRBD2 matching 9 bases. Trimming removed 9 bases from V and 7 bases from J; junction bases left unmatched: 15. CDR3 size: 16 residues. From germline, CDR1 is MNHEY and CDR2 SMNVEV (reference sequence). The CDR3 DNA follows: TGTGCCAGTACTGGCTTGCGGGAGGGCCTGAACGGGGAGCTGTTTTTT. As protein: CASTGLREGLNGELFF.

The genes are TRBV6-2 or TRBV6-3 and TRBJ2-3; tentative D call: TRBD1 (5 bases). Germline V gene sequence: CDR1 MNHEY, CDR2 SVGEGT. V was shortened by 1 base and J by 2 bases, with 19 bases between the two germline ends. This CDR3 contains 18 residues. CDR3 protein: CASSYYLGLHPPTDTQYF. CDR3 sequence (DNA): TGTGCCAGCAGTTACTATCTGGGGCTGCATCCCCCCACAGATACGCAGTATTTT.